These 8 T cell receptor beta chains came from one sample sequenced in a study of TIL therapy for anti-PD-1-resistant metastatic lung cancer. The immunoSEQ assay was v3. TCRdb's copy holds only in-frame clones and misses some; the assay was immunoSEQ multiplex PCR. The table has approximately 10,000 clones, approximately 80% seen once. Time point noted: pre-treatment sample, taken before nivolumab and TIL therapy. This material consisted of blood, taken at baseline. The receptors derive from a person aged 25-85 years with non-small cell lung cancer.

The rearrangement links TRBV6-5 to TRBJ1-5; D gene uncertain. CDR1 is MNHEY and CDR2 is SVGAGI in the germline V gene. V was pared by 0 bases and J by 6 bases, with 12 bases between. The CDR3 has 15 residues. Here the CDR3 reads CASSYSRWARQPQHF. The DNA of the CDR3 is TGTGCCAGCAGTTACTCGCGGTGGGCGCGTCAGCCCCAGCATTTT.

The chain employs TRBV6-5 and TRBJ2-7; 12 bases align to TRBD1. Germline values: CDR1 MNHEY, CDR2 SVGAGI. V was pared by 5 bases and J by 5 bases, with 7 bases of the junction left unmatched. The CDR3 consists of 15 residues. The CDR3 spells CASSRGTGGIDEQYF. In DNA form, the CDR3 reads TGTGCCAGCAGTCGGGGGACAGGGGGCATCGACGAGCAGTACTTC.

V and J are TRBV7-2 and TRBJ1-2, with D possibly TRBD1 on 6 matching bases. There are 17 residues in the CDR3. Germline CDR1 reads SGHTA; CDR2 reads FQGNSA. Trimming removed 4 bases at V and 6 bases at J, with 24 bases between. The CDR3 here is CASSSKQPGRRGNGYTF. The CDR3, as DNA: TGTGCCAGCAGCTCAAAACAACCTGGCAGGAGGGGGAATGGCTACACCTTC.

The rearrangement uses TRBV30 and TRBJ2-7; TRBD2 agrees at 12 bases. V was pared by 2 bases and J by 6 bases, with 2 bases of the junction left unmatched. Germline V gene sequence: CDR1 GTSNPN, CDR2 SVGIG (reference sequence). This CDR3 contains 13 residues. CDR3: CAWSMGLAGEQYF. DNA of the CDR3: TGTGCCTGGAGTATGGGACTAGCGGGCGAGCAGTACTTC.

The V call is TRBV5-1, the J call TRBJ2-5; 9 bases match TRBD2. This CDR3 spans 13 amino acids. Per germline, CDR1 SGHRS and CDR2 YFSETQ. Germline trimming cut 4 bases from V and 3 bases from J; bases unmatched to any gene: 1. As DNA, the CDR3 is TGCGCCAGCAGCCTAGCGGGAAAAGAGACCCAGTACTTC. As protein: CASSLAGKETQYF.

The chain recombines TRBV13 with TRBJ2-2; the match to TRBD1 covers 8 bases. The V and J ends lost 4 bases and 5 bases, in that order; junction bases with no gene match: 3. Germline V gene lookup returns CDR1 PRHDT and CDR2 FYEKMQ (reference sequence). The CDR3 is made up of 14 amino acids. Here the CDR3 reads CASSSGGSTGELFF. DNA of the CDR3: TGTGCCAGCAGCTCAGGGGGCTCAACCGGGGAGCTGTTTTTT.

The chain links TRBV30 to TRBJ1-1; D perhaps matches TRBD1 (6 bases). The CDR3 is 13 residues long. Germline CDR1 reads GTSNPN; CDR2 reads SVGIG (reference sequence). Trimming took off 2 bases at V and 6 bases at J, with 13 bases between the two ends. CDR3 DNA: TGTGCCTGGAGTAGAGGGGGGCGATCTGAAGCTTTCTTT. It is translated as CAWSRGGRSEAFF.

The chain is built from TRBV5-1 and TRBJ1-3; D may be TRBD1 (5 bases). Germline V gene sequence: CDR1 SGHRS, CDR2 YFSETQ. V was clipped by 2 bases and J by 3 bases, with 9 bases between them. The CDR3 runs 14 residues. The CDR3 DNA sequence: TGCGCCAGCAGCTTAGACAGTTATGGAAACACCATATATTTT. This encodes CASSLDSYGNTIYF.